This T cell receptor (beta chain) was recorded in a study of OX40 agonist ivuxolimab in advanced cancers. In the study overall: Hepatocellular carcinoma, melanoma, renal cell or head and neck cancer was diagnosed in the dose-escalation patients. Partial responses, seen in three patients, involved one hepatocellular carcinoma and two cutaneous melanomas.

Repertoires were generated with immunoSEQ multiplex PCR, while TCRdb's copy carries only in-frame clones and drops some. The table lists 80,000 to 100,000 clones, about 90% of them singletons. There are 14 residues in the CDR3. The germline V gene encodes CDR1 LNHDA and CDR2 SQIVND (reference sequence). The V end was cut by 10 bases, the J end by 9 bases, with 22 bases between. This TCR was recovered from an adult with an advanced solid tumor such as melanoma, head and neck, liver or kidney cancer. The specimen was CD4+ or CD8+ T cells sorted from blood, collected in a trial of the OX40 agonist ivuxolimab. The rearrangement uses TRBV19 and TRBJ1-5; no definite D call. For the CDR3, the DNA is TGTGCCACCTCCCCCCTATCAGGCATTCCGCCCCAGCATTTT. Translation: CATSPLSGIPPQHF.